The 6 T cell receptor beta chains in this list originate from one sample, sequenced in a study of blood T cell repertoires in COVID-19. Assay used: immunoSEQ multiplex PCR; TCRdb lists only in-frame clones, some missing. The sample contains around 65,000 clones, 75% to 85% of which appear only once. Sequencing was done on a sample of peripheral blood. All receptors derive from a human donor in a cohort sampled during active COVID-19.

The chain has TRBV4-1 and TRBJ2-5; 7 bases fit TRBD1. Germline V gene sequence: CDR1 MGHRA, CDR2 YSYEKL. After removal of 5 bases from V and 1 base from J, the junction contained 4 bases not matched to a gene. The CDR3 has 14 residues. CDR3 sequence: CASSNRDSQETQYF. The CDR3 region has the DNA TGCGCCAGCAGCAACCGGGACAGCCAAGAGACCCAGTACTTC.

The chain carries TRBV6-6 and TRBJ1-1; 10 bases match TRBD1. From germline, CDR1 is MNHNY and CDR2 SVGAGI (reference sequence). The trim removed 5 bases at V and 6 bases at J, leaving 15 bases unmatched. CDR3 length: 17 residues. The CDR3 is CASSLTPQGQGKAEAFF. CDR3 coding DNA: TGTGCCAGCAGTCTCACCCCCCAGGGACAGGGGAAAGCTGAAGCTTTCTTT.

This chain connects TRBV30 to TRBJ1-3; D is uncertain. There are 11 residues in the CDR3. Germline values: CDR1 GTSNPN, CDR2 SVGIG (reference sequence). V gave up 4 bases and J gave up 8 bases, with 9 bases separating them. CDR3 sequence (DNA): TGTGCCTGGAACTCGGTGGACACCATATATTTT. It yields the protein CAWNSVDTIYF.

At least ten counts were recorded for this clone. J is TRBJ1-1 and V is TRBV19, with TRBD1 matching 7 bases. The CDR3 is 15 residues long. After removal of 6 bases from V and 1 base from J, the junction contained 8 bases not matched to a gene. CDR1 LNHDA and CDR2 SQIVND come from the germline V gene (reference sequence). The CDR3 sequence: CASRKGQMRNTEAFF. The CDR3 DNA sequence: TGTGCCAGTAGAAAGGGACAGATGAGGAACACTGAAGCTTTCTTT.

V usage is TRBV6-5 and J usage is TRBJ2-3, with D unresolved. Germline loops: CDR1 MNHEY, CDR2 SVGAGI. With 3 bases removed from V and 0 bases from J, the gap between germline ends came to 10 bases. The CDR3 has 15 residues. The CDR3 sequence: CASSYLPTSTDTQYF. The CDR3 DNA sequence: TGTGCCAGCAGTTATCTCCCTACTAGCACAGATACGCAGTATTTT.

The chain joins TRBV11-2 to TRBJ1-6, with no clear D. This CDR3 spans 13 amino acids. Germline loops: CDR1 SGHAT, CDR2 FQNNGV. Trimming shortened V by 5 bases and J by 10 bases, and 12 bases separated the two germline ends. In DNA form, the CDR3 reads TGTGCCAGCAGCGCCCAACAACGCTCACCCCTCCACTTT. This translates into CASSAQQRSPLHF.